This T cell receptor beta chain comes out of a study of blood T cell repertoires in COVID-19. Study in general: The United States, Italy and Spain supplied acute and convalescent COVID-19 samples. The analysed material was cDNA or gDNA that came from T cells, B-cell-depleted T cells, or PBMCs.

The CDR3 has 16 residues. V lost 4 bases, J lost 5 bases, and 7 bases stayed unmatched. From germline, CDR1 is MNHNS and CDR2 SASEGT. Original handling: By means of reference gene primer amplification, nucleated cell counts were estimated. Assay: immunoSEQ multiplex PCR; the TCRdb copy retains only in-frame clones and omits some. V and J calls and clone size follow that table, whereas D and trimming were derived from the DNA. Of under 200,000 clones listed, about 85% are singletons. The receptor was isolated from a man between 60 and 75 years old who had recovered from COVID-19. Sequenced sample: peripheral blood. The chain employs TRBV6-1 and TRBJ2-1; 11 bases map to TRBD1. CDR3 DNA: TGTGCCAGCAGTGCACCCGGGGACAGGGGGAACAATGAGCAGTTCTTC. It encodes CASSAPGDRGNNEQFF.